This TCR beta chain was recorded in a study of blood T cell repertoires in COVID-19. Study-level information: Samples came from the United States, Italy and Spain, spanning acute and convalescent COVID-19. Sources were T cells, B-cell-depleted T cells, or PBMCs; the material itself was cDNA or gDNA.

The CDR3 is made up of 13 amino acids. V lost 4 bases to trimming and J lost 4 bases; unmatched junction nucleotides: 0. Germline V CDR1 and CDR2: SGHTA, FQGNSA. Per the original methods: Quantification of nucleated cells was approximated via reference gene primer amplification. The method was immunoSEQ multiplex PCR; TCRdb's version includes in-frame clones alone and lacks a portion of them. From that table come the V and J calls and clone size; the DNA was used to work out D and trimming. The sample holds roughly 180,000 clones, about 81% seen once. Those enrolled in Seattle joined during active infection and were followed longitudinally afterward.

This TCR was recovered from an elderly woman with COVID-19, enrolled during active disease. Sequenced material: peripheral blood. This chain joins TRBV7-2 and TRBJ1-1, with TRBD1 identical over 10 bases. This CDR3 is CASSWDRGTEAFF. For the CDR3, the DNA is TGTGCCAGCAGCTGGGACAGGGGCACTGAAGCTTTCTTT.